This note documents a single TCR beta chain sequence. This record belongs to a study of blood T cell repertoires in COVID-19. Study overall: Donors in the United States, Italy and Spain gave samples during acute or convalescent COVID-19. From T cells, B-cell-depleted T cells, or PBMCs came the material, which was cDNA or gDNA.

As processed by the authors: Nucleated cell number was recorded as an estimate derived from reference gene primer amplification. TCRdb keeps only in-frame clones here, not all; method: immunoSEQ multiplex PCR. V and J calls and clone size are those listed in that table; D and trimming were worked out from the DNA. The sample has about 180,000 clones, roughly four fifths seen once; the top ten hold 7.6%. Seattle-derived patients entered the study during active infection and were followed longitudinally. The CDR3 sequence is 14 residues long. Looked up from germline, CDR1 is SGHRS and CDR2 is YFSETQ. Trimming cost V 3 bases and J 9 bases; bases outside gene matches: 8.

Sequences were obtained from peripheral blood. The origin of this receptor is a woman in her 70s with COVID-19, enrolled during active disease. The chain combines TRBV5-1 with TRBJ2-1; TRBD2 matches at 8 bases. Here the CDR3 reads CASSSGTSNTEQFF. CDR3 DNA sequence: TGCGCCAGCAGCTCGGGGACTAGTAACACTGAGCAGTTCTTC. The variable domain in full, with the rest retrieved from reference TRBV5-1 and TRBJ2-1, is KAGVTQTPRYLIKTRGQQVTLSCSPISGHRSVSWYQQTPGQGLQFLFEYFSETQRNKGNFPGRFSGRQFSNSRSEMNVSTLELGDSALYLCASSSGTSNTEQFFGPGTRLTVL.